The rows below give T cell receptor beta chains drawn from one sample of a study of chemoradiotherapy in HPV16-positive cancers. Clones were read by immunoSEQ multiplex PCR, and TCRdb kept only the in-frame ones, dropping some. The sample consists of 29,000 or so clones, 85% to 95% of them appearing once. The sequencing used blood, collected from a patient who underwent chemoradiotherapy. These receptors came from a human donor with HPV-associated anogenital cancer. The CDR3 runs from the conserved cysteine through the conserved F or W. D genes are given only for firm matches. Not every row has a clone size; where given, it reads once, few, many or a size class.

.	TRBV27	TRBJ1-3	.	CASSSGWGNTIYF	TGTGCCAGCAGTTCCGGATGGGGAAACACCATATATTTT
.	TRBV9	TRBJ1-2	.	CASSGPSQASNYGYTF	TGTGCCAGCAGCGGACCTTCGCAGGCTTCCAACTATGGCTACACCTTC
TRBD2	TRBV28	TRBJ2-1	.	CASSSLSAGGWDEQFF	TGTGCCAGCAGTAGCCTCTCCGCGGGAGGGTGGGATGAGCAGTTCTTC
.	TRBV5-5	TRBJ1-1	.	CASSLIVGIEAFF	TGTGCCAGCAGCTTAATTGTGGGGATAGAAGCTTTCTTT
.	TRBV6-5	TRBJ2-5	.	CASSYGSEETQYF	TGTGCCAGCAGTTACGGCAGTGAAGAGACCCAGTACTTC
.	TRBV15	TRBJ2-5	.	CATSRGGVRDAETQYF	TGTGCCACCAGCAGAGGGGGGGTTAGGGACGCAGAGACCCAGTACTTC
TRBD1	TRBV28	TRBJ1-5	.	CASSPPGTGSKPQHF	TGTGCCAGCAGTCCCCCCGGGACAGGGTCAAAGCCCCAGCATTTT
.	TRBV2	TRBJ1-5	.	CASADYSNQPQHF	TGTGCCAGCGCTGACTATAGCAATCAGCCCCAGCATTTT
.	TRBV5-1	TRBJ1-2	once	CASTADWEENYYGYTF	TGCGCCAGCACTGCGGACTGGGAAGAAAACTACTATGGCTACACCTTC
TRBD1	TRBV5-1	TRBJ1-2	.	CASSLEPGGAGYTF	TGCGCCAGCAGCTTGGAACCAGGGGGCGCTGGCTACACCTTC
TRBD1	TRBV6-5	TRBJ1-4	.	CASSSGQGPTNEKLFF	TGTGCCAGCAGTTCGGGACAGGGACCAACTAATGAAAAACTGTTTTTT
TRBD2	TRBV5-1	TRBJ2-2	.	CASSLGGTSDGELFF	TGCGCCAGCAGCTTGGGAGGGACTAGCGACGGGGAGCTGTTTTTT
.	TRBV4-1	TRBJ1-2	.	CASSLGVGQTYGYTF	TGCGCCAGCAGCCTAGGGGTAGGTCAGACATATGGCTACACCTTC
.	TRBV7-2	TRBJ1-1	.	CASTFRRGIVYTEAFF	TGTGCCAGCACCTTCCGGAGGGGCATTGTATACACTGAAGCTTTCTTT
.	TRBV11-3	TRBJ2-2	.	CASSRRDPGELFF	TGTGCCAGCAGCCGGCGGGACCCCGGGGAGCTGTTTTTT
TRBD2	TRBV19	TRBJ2-5	.	CASTLTSGSGETQYF	TGTGCCAGTACGTTGACTAGCGGGAGTGGGGAGACCCAGTACTTC
.	TRBV9	TRBJ1-1	.	CASSVLKVGGTEAFF	TGTGCCAGCAGCGTATTGAAGGTTGGGGGCACTGAAGCTTTCTTT
TRBD2	TRBV28	TRBJ2-7	.	CASSLWLAGIYEQYF	TGTGCCAGCAGTTTATGGCTAGCGGGCATCTACGAGCAGTACTTC
.	TRBV6-6	TRBJ1-5	.	CASIRGSNQPQHF	TGTGCCAGCATCCGCGGGTCCAATCAGCCCCAGCATTTT
.	TRBV7-2	TRBJ1-4	.	CASSLEGGIVEKLFF	TGTGCCAGCAGCTTAGAGGGGGGGATTGTTGAAAAACTGTTTTTT
.	TRBV19	TRBJ1-3	few	CASSIPGHSNSGNTIYF	TGTGCCAGTAGTATCCCGGGACATTCGAACTCTGGAAACACCATATATTTT
.	TRBV5-4	TRBJ2-3	.	CASSATTDTQYF	TGTGCCAGCAGCGCTACCACAGATACGCAGTATTTT
TRBD2	TRBV6-4	TRBJ2-7	.	CASSGRICGGKSYEQYF	TGTGCCAGCAGTGGACGAATTTGCGGGGGAAAATCCTACGAGCAGTACTTC
TRBD2	TRBV5-6	TRBJ2-2	.	CASSPTSGVSTGELFF	TGTGCCAGCAGCCCGACTAGCGGGGTCTCCACCGGGGAGCTGTTTTTT
TRBD2	TRBV6-6	TRBJ2-5	.	CASSYLGTSRETQYF	TGTGCCAGCAGTTATCTCGGGACTAGCAGGGAGACCCAGTACTTC
.	TRBV5-6	TRBJ2-5	medium-sized	CASSYEGDQETQYF	TGTGCCAGCAGCTACGAGGGGGACCAAGAGACCCAGTACTTC
.	TRBV6-5	TRBJ1-1	once	CASSPRTAGKTEAFF	TGTGCCAGCAGTCCAAGGACGGCCGGAAAAACTGAAGCTTTCTTT
.	TRBV9	TRBJ2-7	once	CASSVAGAKSHEQYF	TGTGCCAGCAGCGTAGCGGGAGCCAAGTCCCACGAGCAGTACTTC
TRBD2	TRBV4-3	TRBJ2-1	.	CASSQDRTSGMSEQFF	TGCGCCAGCAGCCAAGATCGGACTAGCGGGATGAGTGAGCAGTTCTTC
TRBD2	TRBV27	TRBJ2-7	.	CASRREIGHEQYF	TGTGCCAGCAGGCGGGAGATTGGGCACGAGCAGTACTTC
.	TRBV4-3	TRBJ2-1	.	CASSQDYNEQFF	TGCGCCAGCAGCCAAGACTACAATGAGCAGTTCTTC
.	TRBV6-4	TRBJ2-2	.	CASSPQAEDTGELFF	TGTGCCAGCAGCCCCCAGGCAGAGGACACCGGGGAGCTGTTTTTT
.	TRBV6-1	TRBJ2-3	.	CASRLGSGDTQYF	TGTGCCAGCAGATTAGGGAGCGGGGATACGCAGTATTTT
TRBD1	TRBV9	TRBJ1-3	.	CASSERTTGAGNTIYF	TGTGCCAGCAGCGAACGTACTACAGGGGCTGGAAACACCATATATTTT
.	TRBV28	TRBJ2-1	.	CASSIRQAGRNEQFF	TGTGCCAGCAGTATCCGACAGGCCGGGAGGAATGAGCAGTTCTTC
.	TRBV6-5	TRBJ2-2	.	CASRPGGHNTGELFF	TGTGCCAGCAGGCCCGGGGGGCATAACACCGGGGAGCTGTTTTTT
.	TRBV18	TRBJ2-2	.	CASSGGVTGTGELFF	TGTGCCAGCTCAGGAGGCGTAACAGGGACCGGGGAGCTGTTTTTT
TRBD2	TRBV7-2	TRBJ2-3	once	CASSLSGGGHTQYF	TGTGCCAGCAGCTTAAGCGGGGGGGGTCATACGCAGTATTTT
.	TRBV5-1	TRBJ1-6	.	CASSLGHGSNNSPLHF	TGCGCCAGCAGCTTGGGTCATGGTTCGAATAATTCACCCCTCCACTTT
.	TRBV5-5	TRBJ2-2	.	CASRKPRTGELFF	TGTGCCAGCAGGAAGCCCCGCACCGGGGAGCTGTTTTTT
.	TRBV7-3	TRBJ2-3	few	CASSSGPGADTQYF	TGTGCCAGCAGCTCGGGTCCAGGAGCAGATACGCAGTATTTT
.	TRBV7-2	TRBJ1-2	once	CASSLGLANYGYTF	TGTGCCAGCAGCTTAGGTTTGGCTAACTATGGCTACACCTTC
.	TRBV29-1	TRBJ1-1	.	CSVAGLEAFF	TGCAGCGTTGCCGGGTTGGAAGCTTTCTTT
.	TRBV20-1	TRBJ2-1	.	CSGQGVNEQFF	TGCAGTGGGCAGGGTGTAAATGAGCAGTTCTTC
TRBD1	TRBV23-1	TRBJ1-2	.	CASKARGRYGYTF	TGCGCCAGCAAAGCCAGGGGGAGGTATGGCTACACCTTC
TRBD2	TRBV15	TRBJ2-7	.	CATHQAGGPNEQYF	TGTGCCACCCATCAGGCGGGAGGGCCTAACGAGCAGTACTTC
.	TRBV27	TRBJ1-5	.	CASGDSSNQPQHF	TGTGCCAGCGGTGACAGTAGCAATCAGCCCCAGCATTTT